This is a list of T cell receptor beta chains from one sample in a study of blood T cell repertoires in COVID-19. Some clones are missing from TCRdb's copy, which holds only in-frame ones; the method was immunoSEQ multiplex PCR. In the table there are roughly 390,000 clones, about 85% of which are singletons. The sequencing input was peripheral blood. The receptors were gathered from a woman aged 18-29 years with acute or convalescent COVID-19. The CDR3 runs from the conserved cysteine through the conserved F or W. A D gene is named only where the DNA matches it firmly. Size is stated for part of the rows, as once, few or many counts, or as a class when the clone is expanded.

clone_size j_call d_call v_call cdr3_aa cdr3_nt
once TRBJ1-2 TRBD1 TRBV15 CATSMGTAGGYTF TGTGCCACCAGTATGGGGACAGCAGGCGGCTACACCTTC
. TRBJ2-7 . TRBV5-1 CASSLSYSEQYF TGCGCCAGCAGCCTATCTTACAGCGAGCAGTACTTC
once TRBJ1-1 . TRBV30 CAWSLGGTEAFF TGTGCCTGGAGTCTGGGGGGCACTGAAGCTTTCTTT
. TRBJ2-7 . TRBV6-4 CASSDSRGEQYF TGTGCCAGCAGTGACTCTCGGGGCGAGCAGTACTTC
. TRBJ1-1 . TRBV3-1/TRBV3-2 CASSQDGGKSNTEAFF TGTGCCAGCAGCCAAGATGGGGGGAAGTCGAACACTGAAGCTTTCTTT
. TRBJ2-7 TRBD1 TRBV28 CASSSRVGQAYEQYF TGTGCCAGCAGTTCCCGTGTGGGACAGGCCTACGAGCAGTACTTC
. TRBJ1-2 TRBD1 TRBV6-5 CASRGQGPSYGYTF TGTGCCAGCAGAGGACAGGGGCCGTCCTATGGCTACACCTTC
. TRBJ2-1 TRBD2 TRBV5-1 CASKRDSNNEQFF TGCGCCAGCAAGCGGGACTCAAACAATGAGCAGTTCTTC
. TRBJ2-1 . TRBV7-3 CASSARGTRDEQFF TGTGCCAGCAGCGCCAGGGGAACCCGAGATGAGCAGTTCTTC
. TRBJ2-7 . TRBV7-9 CASSSWSSAYEQYF TGTGCCAGCAGCTCATGGTCGAGTGCCTACGAGCAGTACTTC
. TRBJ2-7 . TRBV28 CASSHNYEQYF TGTGCCAGCAGTCACAACTACGAGCAGTACTTC
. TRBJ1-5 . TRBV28 CASSPPGGRQPQHF TGTGCCAGCAGCCCTCCGGGGGGCCGCCAGCCCCAGCATTTT
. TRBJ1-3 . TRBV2 CASSEVYWVEDTIYF TGTGCCAGCAGTGAAGTGTATTGGGTGGAGGACACCATATATTTT
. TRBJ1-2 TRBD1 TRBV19 CASSLRTGANYGYTF TGTGCCAGTAGTCTCCGGACAGGAGCTAACTATGGCTACACCTTC
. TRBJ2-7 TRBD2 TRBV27 CASSYFTRVAGESGSYEQYF TGTGCCAGCAGTTACTTTACTAGAGTAGCGGGCGAATCGGGCTCCTACGAGCAGTACTTC
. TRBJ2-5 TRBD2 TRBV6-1 CASSEHRGLAAPQETQYF TGTGCCAGCAGTGAACATCGGGGACTAGCGGCCCCCCAAGAGACCCAGTACTTC
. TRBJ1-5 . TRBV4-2 CASSQGVGQQNQPQHF TGTGCCAGCAGCCAAGGTGTAGGACAGCAAAATCAGCCCCAGCATTTT
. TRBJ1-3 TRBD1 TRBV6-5 CASSYSRTGGNTIYF TGTGCCAGCAGTTACTCGAGGACAGGTGGAAACACCATATATTTT
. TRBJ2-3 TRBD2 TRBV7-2 CASSFTRTSATDTQYF TGTGCCAGCAGCTTCACTCGGACTAGCGCCACAGATACGCAGTATTTT
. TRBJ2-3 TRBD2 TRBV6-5 CASSSSGSADTQYF TGTGCCAGCAGTTCAAGCGGGAGTGCTGATACGCAGTATTTT
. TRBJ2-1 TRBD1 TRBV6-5 CASIHRDSNEQFF TGTGCCAGCATTCACCGGGACAGCAATGAGCAGTTCTTC
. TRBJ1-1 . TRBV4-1 CASSLLNQALMNTEAFF TGCGCCAGCAGCCTCCTGAATCAGGCACTTATGAACACTGAAGCTTTCTTT
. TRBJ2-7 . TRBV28 CASSSSSYEQYF TGTGCCAGCAGTTCGAGCTCCTACGAGCAGTACTTC
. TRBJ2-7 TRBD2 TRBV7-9 CASSPGAGGPDEQYF TGTGCCAGCAGCCCAGGGGCGGGAGGGCCCGACGAGCAGTACTTC
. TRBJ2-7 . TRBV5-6 CASSLDVREQYF TGTGCCAGCAGCTTGGACGTCCGGGAGCAGTACTTC
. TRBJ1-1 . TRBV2 CASNREFGTEAFF TGTGCCAGCAATCGGGAATTCGGCACTGAAGCTTTCTTT
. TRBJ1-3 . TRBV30 CAWSVESDTIYF TGTGCCTGGAGTGTAGAGTCCGACACCATATATTTT
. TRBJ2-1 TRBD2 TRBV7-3 CASSLGLAGNNEQFF TGTGCCAGCAGCTTGGGACTAGCGGGGAACAATGAGCAGTTCTTC
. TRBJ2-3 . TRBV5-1 CASSFRGGRSTDTQYF TGCGCCAGCAGCTTTAGGGGGGGTCGAAGCACAGATACGCAGTATTTT
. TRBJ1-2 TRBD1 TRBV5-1 CASSPSPGQGPYGYTF TGCGCCAGCAGCCCTAGTCCGGGACAGGGCCCCTATGGCTACACCTTC
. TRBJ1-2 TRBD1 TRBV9 CASSVGQGANYGYTF TGTGCCAGCAGCGTAGGACAGGGGGCTAACTATGGCTACACCTTC
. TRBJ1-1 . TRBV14 CASSQDRGRGNTEAFF TGTGCCAGCAGCCAAGATCGCGGCAGGGGGAACACTGAAGCTTTCTTT
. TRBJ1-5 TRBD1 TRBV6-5 CASSADRGRNQPQHF TGTGCCAGCAGCGCGGACAGGGGGCGGAATCAGCCCCAGCATTTT
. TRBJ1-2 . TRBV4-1 CASSQVVEAGNYGYTF TGCGCCAGCAGCCAAGTTGTTGAGGCGGGGAACTATGGCTACACCTTC
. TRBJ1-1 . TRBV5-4 CASSEGSKMNTEAFF TGTGCCAGCAGCGAGGGCAGTAAGATGAACACTGAAGCTTTCTTT
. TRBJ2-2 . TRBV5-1 CASSLNTGELFF TGCGCCAGCAGCCTTAACACCGGGGAGCTGTTTTTT
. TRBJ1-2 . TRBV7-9 CASSLSGSHGYTF TGTGCCAGCAGCTTATCAGGGTCCCATGGCTACACCTTC
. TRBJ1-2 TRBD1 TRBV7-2 CASSLLDRGSGYTF TGTGCCAGCAGCTTATTGGACAGGGGGAGCGGCTACACCTTC
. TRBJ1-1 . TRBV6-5 CASSYRNPRGTEAFF TGTGCCAGCAGTTACCGAAATCCCCGGGGTACTGAAGCTTTCTTT
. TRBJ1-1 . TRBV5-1 CASSIQTALNTEAFF TGCGCCAGCAGCATCCAGACAGCCTTGAACACTGAAGCTTTCTTT
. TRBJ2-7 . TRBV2 CASRARDHSEQYF TGTGCCAGCCGAGCGCGAGATCATTCCGAGCAGTACTTC
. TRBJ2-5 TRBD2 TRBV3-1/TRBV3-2 CASSPQDGAGQETQYF TGTGCCAGCAGCCCTCAGGATGGAGCGGGGCAAGAGACCCAGTACTTC
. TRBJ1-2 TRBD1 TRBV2 CASSGDAGTGDRLSIGYTF TGTGCCAGCAGCGGGGACGCGGGAACCGGGGACAGGTTATCCATTGGCTACACCTTC
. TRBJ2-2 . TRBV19 CASSTGFLTGELFF TGTGCCAGTAGTACGGGTTTTCTCACCGGGGAGCTGTTTTTT
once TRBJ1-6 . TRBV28 CASSIRDIMDSPLHF TGTGCCAGCAGTATCCGGGACATCATGGATTCACCCCTCCACTTT
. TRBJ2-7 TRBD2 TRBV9 CASSPGGSYEQYF TGTGCCAGCAGCCCGGGGGGGAGTTACGAGCAGTACTTC
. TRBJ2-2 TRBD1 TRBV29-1 CSGMTGDTGELFF TGCAGCGGGATGACAGGGGACACCGGGGAGCTGTTTTTT
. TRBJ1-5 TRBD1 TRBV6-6 CASSGQGLNQPQHF TGTGCGAGCAGTGGACAGGGATTGAATCAGCCCCAGCATTTT
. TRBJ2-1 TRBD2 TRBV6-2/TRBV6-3 CASSYWPALTGGTNNEQFF TGTGCCAGCAGTTACTGGCCGGCATTGACGGGAGGGACGAACAATGAGCAGTTCTTC
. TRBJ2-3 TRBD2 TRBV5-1 CASSLARGGPDTQYF TGCGCCAGCAGCTTGGCCCGGGGGGGCCCAGATACGCAGTATTTT
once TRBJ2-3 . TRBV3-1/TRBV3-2 CASSLFRDTQYF TGTGCCAGCTCCCTTTTTCGAGATACGCAGTATTTT
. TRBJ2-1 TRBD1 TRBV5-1 CASSPKGAKALEQFF TGCGCCAGCAGCCCGAAGGGGGCGAAAGCCCTTGAGCAGTTCTTC
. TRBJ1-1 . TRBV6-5 CASSYSSLSDTEAFF TGTGCCAGCAGTTACTCGAGCCTATCGGACACTGAAGCTTTCTTT
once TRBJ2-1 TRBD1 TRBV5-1 CASSLQGTGGYDEQFF TGCGCCAGCAGCTTGCAAGGGACAGGGGGATATGATGAGCAGTTCTTC